The clone carrying this TCR beta chain was seen a handful of times. CDR3 and TCR beta VDJ profiling relied on genomic DNA as the template. TCRdb re-called the reads through MiXCR, storing one row per CDR3 protein. The sample contains about 81,000 distinct CDR3 sequences, about 45% of which appear only once. The data were taken from a study of CD8+CD57+ T cells in acquired aplastic anemia. Sample: sorted CD4+, CD8+, or CD8+CD57+ T cells (not recorded which) from PBMCs. This TCR was sampled from a human donor in good health, serving as a control.

The CDR3 is CASSLGHTYEQYF. DNA for the CDR3: TGTGCCAGCAGCTTGGGGCATACCTACGAGCAGTACTTC. This chain joins TRBV7-3 and TRBJ2-7; a possible D gene is TRBD1 (5 bases). The CDR3 consists of 13 residues. V was cut by 3 bases and J by 2 bases, with 8 bases left in between. Germline loops: CDR1 SGHTA, CDR2 FQGTGA.